Listed below are T cell receptor beta chains from one sample, sequenced in a study of fetal regulatory T cell absence and autoimmunity. Only in-frame clones appear in the TCRdb table, and some are missing; sequencing was by immunoSEQ multiplex PCR. The sample consists of roughly 95,000 clones, roughly 70% of them appearing once. Sequencing was done on a sample of pancreas tissue. The receptor set was obtained from a male donor with IPEX syndrome. Each CDR3 is given with its conserved first and last residue. Some rows have no size entry. The others give once, few or many, or a class for an expanded clone.

once TRBJ1-4 TRBV7-9 CASSLGPGIPEKLFF
NA TRBJ2-7 TRBV6-6 CASSYSTGGYEQYF
NA TRBJ2-7 TRBV2 CAGEEVYEQYF
NA TRBJ1-5 TRBV4-3 CASSQEDRVGQPQHF
NA TRBJ2-7 TRBV14 CASSQVNRPNYEQYF
few TRBJ2-7 TRBV5-1 CASSLGDRELYEQYF
NA TRBJ1-2 TRBV5-1 CASSSRGRDYGYTF
NA TRBJ1-5 TRBV19 CASSIGRAQPQHF
NA TRBJ2-1 TRBV6-5 CASSWTSGGYNEQFF
NA TRBJ1-3 TRBV5-1 CASSLTGAGHPIYF
NA TRBJ2-2 TRBV15 CATSTGTTGGAGELFF
few TRBJ2-2 TRBV9 CASSVGNTGELFF
few TRBJ1-2 TRBV27 CASSPTGPYGYTF
few TRBJ1-5 TRBV6-6 CASSRDRGVNQPQHF
few TRBJ2-7 TRBV4-2 CASSQESGYEQYF
NA TRBJ2-7 TRBV7-9 CASSSLAGEAYEQYF
NA TRBJ2-5 TRBV6-5 CASSPGHLETQYF
NA TRBJ2-3 TRBV7-9 CASSSSGISSGGSTDTQYF
NA TRBJ2-5 TRBV6-1 CASSEMAPWRETQETQYF
NA TRBJ1-2 TRBV5-4 CASSLPDLGGYTF
once TRBJ1-2 TRBV11-2 CASSPRPSNYGYTF
NA TRBJ1-2 TRBV18 CASSSWTGDYGYTF
NA TRBJ2-5 TRBV6-1 CASRDGSETQYF
NA TRBJ2-3 TRBV11-2 CASSLGISGRGDTQYF